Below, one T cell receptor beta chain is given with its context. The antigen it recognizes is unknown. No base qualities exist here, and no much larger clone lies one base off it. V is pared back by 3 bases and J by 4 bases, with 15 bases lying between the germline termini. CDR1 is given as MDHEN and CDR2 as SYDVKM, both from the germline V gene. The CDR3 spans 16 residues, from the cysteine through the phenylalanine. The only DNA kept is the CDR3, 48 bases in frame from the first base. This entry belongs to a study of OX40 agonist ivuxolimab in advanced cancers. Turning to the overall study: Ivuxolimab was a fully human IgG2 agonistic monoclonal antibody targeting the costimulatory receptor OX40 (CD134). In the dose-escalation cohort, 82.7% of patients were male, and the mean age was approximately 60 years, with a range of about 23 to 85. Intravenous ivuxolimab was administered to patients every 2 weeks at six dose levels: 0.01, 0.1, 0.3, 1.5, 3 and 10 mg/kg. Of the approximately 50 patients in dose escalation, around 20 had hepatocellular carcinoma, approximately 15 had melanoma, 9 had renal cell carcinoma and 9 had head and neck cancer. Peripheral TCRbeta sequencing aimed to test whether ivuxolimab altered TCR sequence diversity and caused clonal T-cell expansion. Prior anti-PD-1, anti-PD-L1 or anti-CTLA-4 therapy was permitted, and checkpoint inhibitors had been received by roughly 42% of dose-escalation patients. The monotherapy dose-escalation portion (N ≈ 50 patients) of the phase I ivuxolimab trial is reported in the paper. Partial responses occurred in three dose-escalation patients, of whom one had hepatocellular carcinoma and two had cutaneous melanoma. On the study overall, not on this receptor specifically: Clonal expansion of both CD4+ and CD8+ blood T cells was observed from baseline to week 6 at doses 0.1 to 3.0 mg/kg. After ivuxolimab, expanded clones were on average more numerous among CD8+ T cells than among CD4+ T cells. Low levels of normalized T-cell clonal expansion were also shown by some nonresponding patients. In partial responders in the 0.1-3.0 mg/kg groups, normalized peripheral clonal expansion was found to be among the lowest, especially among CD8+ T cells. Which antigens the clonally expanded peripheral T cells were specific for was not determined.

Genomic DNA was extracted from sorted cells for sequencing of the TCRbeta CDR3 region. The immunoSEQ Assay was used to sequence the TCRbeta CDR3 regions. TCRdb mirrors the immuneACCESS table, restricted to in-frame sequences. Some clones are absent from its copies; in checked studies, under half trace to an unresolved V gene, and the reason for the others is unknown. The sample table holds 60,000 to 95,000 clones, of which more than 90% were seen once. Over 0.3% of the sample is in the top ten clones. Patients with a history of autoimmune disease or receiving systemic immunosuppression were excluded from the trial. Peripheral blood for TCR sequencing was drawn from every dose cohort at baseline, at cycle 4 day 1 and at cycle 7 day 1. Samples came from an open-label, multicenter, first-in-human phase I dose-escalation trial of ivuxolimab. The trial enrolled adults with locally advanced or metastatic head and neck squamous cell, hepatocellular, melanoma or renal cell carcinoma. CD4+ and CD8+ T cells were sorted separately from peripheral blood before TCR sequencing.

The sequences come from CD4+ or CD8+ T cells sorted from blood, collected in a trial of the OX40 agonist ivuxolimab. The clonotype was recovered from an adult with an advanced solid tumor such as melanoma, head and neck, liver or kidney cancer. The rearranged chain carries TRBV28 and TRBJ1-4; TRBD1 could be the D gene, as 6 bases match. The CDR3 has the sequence CASSLVGTTGNEKLFF. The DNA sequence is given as TGTGCCAGCAGTTTGGTCGGGACAACGGGTAATGAAAAACTGTTTTTT. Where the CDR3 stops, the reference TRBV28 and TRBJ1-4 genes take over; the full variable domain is DVKVTQSSRYLVKRTGEKVFLECVQDMDHENMFWYRQDPGLGLRLIYFSYDVKMKEKGDIPEGYSVSREKKERFSLILESASTNQTSMYLCASSLVGTTGNEKLFFGSGTQLSVL.